Listed below are T cell receptor beta chains from one sample, sequenced in a study of radiotherapy plus CTLA-4 blockade in lung cancer. Clones were sequenced by immunoSEQ multiplex PCR, and TCRdb holds only the in-frame ones, with some missing. The sample yields some 92,000 clones, 75% to 90% seen once. The specimen comprised peripheral blood, sampled from a patient treated with radiotherapy plus ipilimumab. Receptor source: a human donor with non-small cell lung cancer who had a partial response to radiotherapy plus ipilimumab. CDR3s include the opening cysteine and the closing phenylalanine or tryptophan. Each record gives: V gene, D gene, J gene, clone size, CDR3 protein, CDR3 DNA. D genes are given only for firm matches. Clone size is not always given. Where it is, it says once, few, many or a class for expanded clones.

>TRBV28|-|TRBJ2-1|-
CASTLGGSAYNEQFF
TGTGCCAGCACACTCGGAGGTTCGGCCTACAATGAGCAGTTCTTC
>TRBV2|TRBD1|TRBJ1-1|-
CASSERQGNTEAFF
TGTGCCAGCAGTGAACGACAGGGGAACACTGAAGCTTTCTTT
>TRBV19|TRBD1|TRBJ2-7|-
CASNPGQGAREQYF
TGTGCCAGTAACCCGGGACAGGGGGCCCGCGAGCAGTACTTC
>TRBV9|TRBD1|TRBJ1-3|-
CASSDRTGYGNTIYF
TGTGCCAGCAGCGACCGGACAGGCTACGGAAACACCATATATTTT
>TRBV9|-|TRBJ2-7|-
CASSGGDSYEQYF
TGTGCCAGCAGCGGCGGGGATTCCTACGAGCAGTACTTC
>TRBV19|-|TRBJ1-4|-
CASSLPDNDEKLFF
TGTGCCAGTAGTCTTCCCGACAACGACGAAAAACTGTTTTTT
>TRBV28|-|TRBJ1-5|-
CASTAVGRINQPQHF
TGTGCCAGCACTGCAGTCGGGAGAATCAATCAGCCCCAGCATTTT
>TRBV7-6|TRBD1|TRBJ1-1|-
CASSQGDGTEAFF
TGTGCCAGCAGTCAGGGGGATGGGACTGAAGCTTTCTTT
>TRBV6-5|-|TRBJ2-7|few
CASTGVQGTVAEQYF
TGTGCCAGCACCGGAGTCCAGGGAACCGTGGCCGAGCAGTACTTC
>TRBV27|TRBD2|TRBJ2-7|-
CASRRLAETQPYEQYF
TGTGCCAGCAGACGACTAGCGGAAACTCAGCCCTACGAGCAGTACTTC
>TRBV9|TRBD2|TRBJ2-1|-
CASSVDSGRYNEQFF
TGTGCCAGCAGCGTAGATAGCGGGAGGTACAATGAGCAGTTCTTC
>TRBV9|TRBD2|TRBJ2-1|-
CASSVASGIANEQFF
TGTGCCAGCAGCGTAGCTAGCGGGATAGCGAATGAGCAGTTCTTC
>TRBV2|-|TRBJ2-2|-
CASSTANTGELFF
TGTGCCAGCAGCACAGCGAACACCGGGGAGCTGTTTTTT
>TRBV19|TRBD1|TRBJ2-3|-
CASTDRDFSTDTQYF
TGTGCCAGTACCGACAGGGATTTTAGCACAGATACGCAGTATTTT
>TRBV9|TRBD2|TRBJ2-1|-
CASSLPRGERIYNEQFF
TGTGCCAGCAGCCTTCCTCGGGGGGAGCGGATCTACAATGAGCAGTTCTTC
>TRBV7-2|-|TRBJ2-2|few
CASSPVGGGAQTGELFF
TGTGCCAGCAGCCCCGTCGGTGGGGGGGCACAGACCGGGGAGCTGTTTTTT
>TRBV5-1|-|TRBJ2-5|-
CASSLERGFQETQYF
TGCGCCAGCAGCTTGGAAAGGGGGTTCCAAGAGACCCAGTACTTC
>TRBV4-1|TRBD1|TRBJ2-3|few
CASSPAPTGPGTDTQYF
TGCGCCAGCAGCCCTGCCCCGACAGGGCCCGGCACAGATACGCAGTATTTT
>TRBV11-2|TRBD1|TRBJ2-2|-
CASSSRTGAGELFF
TGTGCCAGCAGCTCTCGGACAGGGGCCGGGGAGCTGTTTTTT
>TRBV5-4|TRBD2|TRBJ2-7|-
CASSQGLAAHYEQYF
TGTGCCAGCAGCCAAGGACTAGCGGCACACTACGAGCAGTACTTC
>TRBV7-9|-|TRBJ2-1|-
CASSFHDYYNEQFF
TGTGCCAGCAGCTTTCACGACTACTACAATGAGCAGTTCTTC
>TRBV7-2|TRBD2|TRBJ2-3|-
CASSYPGGPGDTQYF
TGTGCCAGCAGCTACCCGGGAGGGCCGGGAGATACGCAGTATTTT
>TRBV27|-|TRBJ1-1|-
CASRIRPDTEAFF
TGTGCCAGCAGGATCAGGCCGGACACTGAAGCTTTCTTT
>TRBV7-8|TRBD2|TRBJ2-7|-
CASSLFVGTTSEQYF
TGTGCCAGCAGCTTATTTGTAGGGACTACGAGCGAGCAGTACTTC
>TRBV6-1|-|TRBJ2-5|-
CASSQGLVETQYF
TGTGCCAGCAGTCAGGGGCTGGTGGAGACCCAGTACTTC
>TRBV28|TRBD1|TRBJ2-7|medium-sized
CASRIGTGSSYEQYF
TGTGCCAGCAGGATCGGGACAGGGAGCTCCTACGAGCAGTACTTC
>TRBV9|TRBD1|TRBJ2-2|few
CASSIGQGSTGELFF
TGTGCCAGCAGCATCGGACAGGGGTCCACCGGGGAGCTGTTTTTT
>TRBV30|TRBD2|TRBJ2-1|-
CAWSVGLAGRNEQFF
TGTGCCTGGAGTGTCGGGCTAGCGGGGAGAAATGAGCAGTTCTTC
>TRBV23-1|-|TRBJ1-2|-
CASSQSWADNLNYGYTF
TGCGCCAGCAGTCAATCTTGGGCGGACAATCTGAACTATGGCTACACCTTC
>TRBV6-1|TRBD1|TRBJ1-5|-
CASSEGTGYQPQHF
TGTGCCAGCAGTGAAGGGACAGGGTATCAGCCCCAGCATTTT
>TRBV7-8|TRBD1|TRBJ1-1|few
CASSERTGGYTEAFF
TGTGCCAGCAGCGAACGGACAGGGGGGTACACTGAAGCTTTCTTT
>TRBV2|-|TRBJ1-5|once
CASSVGQGRWQPQHF
TGTGCCAGCAGCGTTGGCCAGGGTCGATGGCAGCCCCAGCATTTT
>TRBV6-5|-|TRBJ2-1|-
CASRSTSNEQFF
TGTGCCAGCAGGAGTACTAGCAATGAGCAGTTCTTC
>TRBV5-4|-|TRBJ2-2|-
CASSLIQNTGELFF
TGTGCCAGCAGCTTGATACAGAACACCGGGGAGCTGTTTTTT
>TRBV7-3|TRBD2|TRBJ2-5|-
CASSPAGGGYQETQYF
TGTGCCAGCAGCCCTGCCGGGGGAGGGTACCAAGAGACCCAGTACTTC
>TRBV7-7|-|TRBJ1-4|-
CASSAGQPLNEKLFF
TGTGCCAGCAGCGCCGGACAGCCCTTGAATGAAAAACTGTTTTTT
>TRBV5-1|-|TRBJ1-5|-
CASSSDSRGNQPQHF
TGCGCCAGCAGCTCGGACAGTCGGGGCAATCAGCCCCAGCATTTT
>TRBV18|TRBD1|TRBJ1-4|-
CASSPRDSATNEKLFF
TGTGCCAGCTCACCCCGGGACAGTGCAACTAATGAAAAACTGTTTTTT
>TRBV30|TRBD1|TRBJ1-1|few
CAWSPGTANREAFF
TGTGCCTGGAGTCCCGGGACAGCCAACAGGGAAGCTTTCTTT
>TRBV6-1|TRBD1|TRBJ1-5|-
CASSSTGAQPQHF
TGTGCCAGCAGTTCCACAGGGGCTCAGCCCCAGCATTTT
>TRBV28|TRBD1|TRBJ2-2|-
CASSLVQGDGELFF
TGTGCCAGCAGTTTAGTACAGGGGGACGGGGAGCTGTTTTTT
>TRBV2|-|TRBJ1-5|-
CASRRDGPPGQPQHF
TGTGCCAGCAGACGAGACGGCCCCCCAGGGCAGCCCCAGCATTTT
>TRBV28|TRBD1|TRBJ1-5|few
CASHTSDRVNQPQHF
TGTGCCAGCCACACCTCGGACAGGGTCAATCAGCCCCAGCATTTT
>TRBV7-6|-|TRBJ1-4|-
CASSLGGGVGEKLFF
TGTGCCAGCAGCTTAGGTGGGGGGGTCGGTGAAAAACTGTTTTTT
>TRBV6-1|-|TRBJ2-3|few
CASSERRRGGDTQYF
TGTGCCAGCAGTGAAAGGAGGAGAGGGGGAGATACGCAGTATTTT
>TRBV28|-|TRBJ2-1|-
CASSLSGRERFF
TGTGCCAGCAGTTTATCGGGCCGGGAGCGGTTCTTC
>TRBV6-5|-|TRBJ1-1|-
CASRGANTEAFF
TGTGCCAGCAGGGGCGCGAACACTGAAGCTTTCTTT
>TRBV5-1|TRBD2|TRBJ2-3|-
CASSLGLAGSTDTQYF
TGCGCCAGCAGCTTGGGACTAGCCGGAAGCACAGATACGCAGTATTTT
>TRBV20-1|-|TRBJ2-7|-
CSAQDSPLEYF
TGCAGTGCTCAGGACTCTCCCCTGGAGTACTTC
>TRBV7-2|-|TRBJ2-3|-
CASSFQDTQYF
TGTGCCAGCAGCTTCCAGGATACGCAGTATTTT
>TRBV28|TRBD2|TRBJ2-7|-
CASSPQSGRNEQYF
TGTGCCAGCAGTCCGCAAAGCGGGAGGAACGAGCAGTACTTC
>TRBV19|TRBD1|TRBJ1-1|once
CASSNQGVGTEAFF
TGTGCCAGTAGTAACCAGGGGGTTGGCACTGAAGCTTTCTTT
>TRBV2|TRBD1|TRBJ2-1|once
CASSGQGAVNEQFF
TGTGCCAGCAGTGGACAGGGGGCTGTGAATGAGCAGTTCTTC
>TRBV11-1|TRBD2|TRBJ2-1|-
CASSWWGGRATGSYNEQFF
TGTGCCAGCAGCTGGTGGGGCGGGAGGGCTACGGGGTCCTACAATGAGCAGTTCTTC
>TRBV28|TRBD1|TRBJ1-2|-
CASSPRLDRTGGYTF
TGTGCCAGCAGTCCTAGACTGGACAGGACTGGCGGCTACACCTTC
>TRBV6-1|-|TRBJ1-1|-
CASSPEQGSEAFF
TGTGCCAGCAGCCCAGAGCAGGGCTCTGAAGCTTTCTTT
>TRBV5-1|-|TRBJ1-1|-
CASLQGQNTEAFF
TGCGCCAGCCTACAGGGCCAGAACACTGAAGCTTTCTTT